These 11 T cell receptor beta chains were sequenced from one sample in a study of blood T cell repertoires in COVID-19. The assay was immunoSEQ multiplex PCR, and TCRdb's table has in-frame clones only and misses some. The sample holds over 200,000 clones, roughly 86% seen once. Sample: peripheral blood. The receptors derive from a man in his forties who had recovered from COVID-19.

The chain carries TRBV19 and TRBJ1-1, with no clear D. V lost 5 bases to trimming and J lost 1 base, with 20 bases between them. The CDR3 loop spans 17 amino acids. Germline-derived CDR1 and CDR2 are LNHDA and SQIVND (reference sequence). CDR3 amino acids: CASSAPIRGEGNTEAFF. The CDR3 region has the DNA TGTGCCAGTAGTGCCCCGATCCGAGGAGAAGGGAACACTGAAGCTTTCTTT.

V usage is TRBV7-5 and J usage is TRBJ2-7; the table's TRBD2 call for D was not verified on the DNA. TRBV7-5 is noted as a pseudogene. This CDR3 is built from 15 residues. CDR3 sequence (DNA): TGTGCCAGAAGCTCCCCGGGACTAGCGGAATACGAGCAGTACTTC. Amino acids: CARSSPGLAEYEQYF.

This clone was recorded once. V is TRBV10-1 and J is TRBJ2-2, with 8 nucleotides matching TRBD1. From germline, CDR1 is WNHNN and CDR2 SYGVQD (reference sequence). Trimming cost V 6 bases and J 0 bases; bases outside gene matches: 6. This CDR3 region has 16 residues. This CDR3 is CASRAGTGPNTGELFF. The CDR3 nucleotides are TGCGCCAGCAGGGCCGGGACAGGACCGAACACCGGGGAGCTGTTTTTT.

This clone appeared a few times. The chain has TRBV19 and TRBJ1-6; TRBD1 might be the D (5 bases). CDR3 length: 13 amino acids. Germline CDR1 and CDR2: LNHDA and SQIVND (reference sequence). Trimming removed 6 bases from V and 7 bases from J, with 10 bases in between. In DNA form, the CDR3 reads TGTGCCAGTAGAGGGGATAGCAATTCACCCCTCCACTTT. Residues: CASRGDSNSPLHF.

The chain combines TRBV7-8 with TRBJ2-6, with D hard to call. Trimming stripped 3 bases from V and 4 bases from J, with 4 bases between. This CDR3 has 13 residues. Germline V gene sequence: CDR1 SGHVS, CDR2 FQNEAQ. The CDR3 sequence is CASSLAGANVLTF. The CDR3 region has the DNA TGTGCCAGCAGCTTGGCCGGGGCCAACGTCCTGACTTTC.

The chain uses TRBV12-2 and TRBJ2-3; the table's D call of TRBD2 was not tested on the DNA. TRBV12-2 has pseudogene status. This CDR3 region has 17 residues. In nucleotides, the CDR3 is TGTGCAAGTCGCTTCATTGGGACTAGCGGGTTTGGAGATACGCAGTATTTT. Its translation is CASRFIGTSGFGDTQYF.

The chain is built from TRBV20-1 and TRBJ2-3; 12 nucleotides match TRBD2. The CDR3 loop spans 15 amino acids. The germline CDR1 and CDR2 sequences are DFQATT and SNEGSKA (reference sequence). V lost 3 bases and J lost 7; bases outside the gene matches: 8. The CDR3 spells CSASPRTSGMNTQYF. As DNA, the CDR3 is TGCAGTGCTAGTCCGCGGACTAGCGGGATGAATACGCAGTATTTT.

The chain recombines TRBV9 with TRBJ2-3; D not resolved. Germline V CDR1 and CDR2: SGDLS, YYNGEE. The CDR3 runs 15 residues. The V and J ends lost 0 bases and 3 bases respectively, with 11 bases between them. The CDR3 DNA reads as TGTGCCAGCAGCGTAGTTGGAGAGACGACAGATACGCAGTATTTT. Protein sequence: CASSVVGETTDTQYF.

The gene calls are TRBV11-3 and TRBJ2-5; TRBD2 might be the D (6 bases). Germline V gene data show CDR1 as SGHNT and CDR2 as YENEEA. The CDR3 loop spans 14 amino acids. Between the trimmed V and J ends, which lost 2 bases and 4 bases, there was a span of 11 bases. The CDR3 loop is CASSLRPGGETQYF. The CDR3 DNA follows: TGTGCCAGCAGCTTACGCCCCGGGGGAGAGACCCAGTACTTC.

The chain combines TRBV6-1 with TRBJ2-7; no reliable D call. The CDR3 is 16 residues long. Germline assignment: CDR1 MNHNS and CDR2 SASEGT. V lost 4 bases and J 2 bases, leaving 18 bases between the germline ends. CDR3 nucleotide sequence: TGTGCCAGCAGTGTTGTTCACGGAGCCTATCCCTACGAGCAGTACTTC. Its protein product is CASSVVHGAYPYEQYF.

This sequence joins TRBV11-2 and TRBJ2-3; a possible D gene is TRBD2 (5 bases). Per germline, CDR1 SGHAT and CDR2 FQNNGV. The length of the CDR3 is 15 residues. Trimming pared 1 base from V and 4 bases from J, leaving 12 bases between. CDR3 sequence reads: CASSLGLAGPDTQYF. CDR3 DNA: TGTGCCAGCAGCTTAGGCCTAGCTGGGCCAGATACGCAGTATTTT.